This TCR beta chain originates from a study of monozygotic twins with inflammatory bowel disease. The V gene's germline CDR1 is SGHTA and CDR2 FQGNSA. The CDR3 is 11 residues long. Template switching was used to attach UMIs, which incorporated a 6-nucleotide sample barcode. TCRdb reprocessed the 5' RACE reads and stores each CDR3 protein as one record, lacking DNA. The sample totals about 440,000 distinct CDR3 sequences. Points from the study as a whole: Lower sharing of clonotypes with other individuals was seen in IBD patients than in healthy twins. This was most marked in patients showing signs of disease activity. The authors note that differing immunosuppressive treatments may have added variability to patient repertoires.

On this clonotype itself: Its antigen is as yet unknown.

The sequencing sample was made of blood. This sequence was found in a human donor with ulcerative colitis or Crohn's disease, or a healthy co-twin of an affected twin (not recorded which). V gene TRBV7-2 combines with J gene TRBJ1-2. CDR3 region: CASSLESGYTF.